Listed here are 3 T cell receptor beta chains from one sample, sequenced in a study of post-analysis software for immune sequencing data. Whole-study findings and limits: Controls had lower frequencies than patients of about 5 TRBV segments, which included TRBV5-6, TRBV5-1 and TRBV20-1.

The library was made from cDNA and included unique molecular identifiers. From the PCR reads, TCRdb called clonotypes with MiXCR, one entry per CDR3 protein. Of 550,000 to 700,000 distinct CDR3 sequences in the sample, around 40% were seen once. No antigens are known for them. Specimen: blood. These receptors all stem from a girl aged 5-17 years with multiple sclerosis.

The rearrangement uses TRBV24-1 and TRBJ2-2, with 9 nucleotides matching TRBD1. The trim removed 2 bases at V and 5 bases at J, leaving 5 bases unmatched. The germline V gene has CDR1 KGHDR and CDR2 SFDVKD. The CDR3 loop spans 16 amino acids. CDR3 DNA sequence: TGTGCCACCAGTGATTCCGGACAGGGGCGGACCGGGGAGCTGTTTTTT. Its translation is CATSDSGQGRTGELFF.

This clonotype has more than one count but fewer than ten. J is TRBJ2-1 and V is TRBV12-3 or TRBV12-4; 8 nucleotides align to TRBD2. The J segment lost 7 bases and the V segment lost 2 bases, leaving 7 bases of the junction unmatched. This CDR3 has 15 residues. The CDR3 nucleotides read TGTGCCAGCAGTTTACGGGAGGGCCCACGGAATGAGCAGTTCTTC. Amino acid sequence: CASSLREGPRNEQFF.

This clonotype occurred a few times. The rearrangement joins TRBV24-1 to TRBJ2-5; either TRBD1 or TRBD2 may fit D (5 bases each). The germline V and J ends were trimmed by 1 base and 5 bases, with 10 bases remaining between them. The CDR3 has 14 amino acids. Looked up from germline, CDR1 is KGHDR and CDR2 is SFDVKD. CDR3 in amino acids: CATSDLGDEETQYF. Here the CDR3 DNA reads TGTGCCACCAGTGATTTAGGGGACGAGGAGACCCAGTACTTC.